This is a list of T cell receptor beta chains from one sample in a study of cytomegalovirus exposure and HLA in healthy donors. Method: immunoSEQ multiplex PCR; TCRdb's copy keeps in-frame clones and lacks some. This sample's table reports 20,000 to 25,000 clones. Sequenced sample: PBMCs. The receptors originated from a man between 60 and 70 years old in good health and CMV-seropositive. Both conserved end residues are part of each CDR3. Each record gives: D gene, J gene, V gene, CDR3 DNA, CDR3 protein. D genes are given only for firm matches.

D: .
J: TRBJ2-6
V: TRBV29-1
DNA: TGCAGTAGTTCCTCTGGGGCCAACGTCCTGACTTTC
CDR3: CSSSSGANVLTF

D: TRBD1
J: TRBJ2-2
V: TRBV5-1
DNA: TGCGCCAGCAGCTGGGACAGGATCCCCGGGGAGCTGTTTTTT
CDR3: CASSWDRIPGELFF

D: TRBD1
J: TRBJ2-7
V: TRBV5-6
DNA: TGTGCCAGCAGCTTGGTGGGACAGGGCAACGAGCAGTACTTC
CDR3: CASSLVGQGNEQYF

D: TRBD1
J: TRBJ2-1
V: TRBV5-1
DNA: TGCGCCAGCAGCCCACGGACAGGGGACAATGAGCAGTTCTTC
CDR3: CASSPRTGDNEQFF

D: TRBD1
J: TRBJ2-7
V: TRBV29-1
DNA: TGCAGCGTTAGGACAGGGGCTTACGAGCAGTACTTC
CDR3: CSVRTGAYEQYF

D: TRBD2
J: TRBJ2-7
V: TRBV5-4
DNA: TGTGCCACCGAGGATGTTAGCGGGAGCTCCTACGAGCAGTACTTC
CDR3: CATEDVSGSSYEQYF

D: .
J: TRBJ1-4
V: TRBV5-1
DNA: TGCGCCAGCAGCTTGGATTCGGCAGGTTATGAAAAACTGTTTTTT
CDR3: CASSLDSAGYEKLFF

D: TRBD2
J: TRBJ2-1
V: TRBV9
DNA: TGTGCCAGCAGCCTTGGTGGGAGGGCCTTGAATGAGCAGTTCTTC
CDR3: CASSLGGRALNEQFF

D: .
J: TRBJ2-5
V: TRBV18
DNA: TGTGCCAGCTCACCAATCGGGGGACAGGAGACCCAGTACTTC
CDR3: CASSPIGGQETQYF

D: .
J: TRBJ2-1
V: TRBV6-5
DNA: TGTGCCAGCAGTCCGGGGGACAGAGACCTCAATGAGCAGTTCTTC
CDR3: CASSPGDRDLNEQFF

D: TRBD2
J: TRBJ2-5
V: TRBV5-1
DNA: TGCGCCAGCAGCGGGACTAGCGGAGGTCTCCAAGAGACCCAGTACTTC
CDR3: CASSGTSGGLQETQYF

D: .
J: TRBJ2-1
V: TRBV18
DNA: TGTGCCAGCTCACCACCTCCAAACAATGAGCAGTTCTTC
CDR3: CASSPPPNNEQFF

D: TRBD2
J: TRBJ2-7
V: TRBV5-1
DNA: TGCGCCAGCAGCGTTAGCGGGAGTCCCTACGAGCAGTACTTC
CDR3: CASSVSGSPYEQYF

D: .
J: TRBJ1-2
V: TRBV6-5
DNA: TGTGCCAGCCTTGGCGGGGCCCGTAACTATGGCTACACCTTC
CDR3: CASLGGARNYGYTF

D: .
J: TRBJ1-4
V: TRBV5-1
DNA: TGCGCCAGCAGCTCCAGGGATTCAACTAATGAAAAACTGTTTTTT
CDR3: CASSSRDSTNEKLFF

D: .
J: TRBJ1-1
V: TRBV29-1
DNA: TGCAGCGTTGAGAAAAGGGGTAGCACTGAAGCTTTCTTT
CDR3: CSVEKRGSTEAFF

D: .
J: TRBJ1-1
V: TRBV10-1
DNA: TGCGCCAGCAGTGCGGGTTTGAACACTGAAGCTTTCTTT
CDR3: CASSAGLNTEAFF

D: TRBD2
J: TRBJ2-3
V: TRBV7-9
DNA: TGTGCCAGCAGCTCGGGACTAGCGGGAGGCACAGATACGCAGTATTTT
CDR3: CASSSGLAGGTDTQYF

D: .
J: TRBJ2-5
V: TRBV5-4
DNA: TGTGCCAGCAGCAGAGTTGGACAGGGAGGGCGGCAAGAGACCCAGTACTTC
CDR3: CASSRVGQGGRQETQYF

D: TRBD1
J: TRBJ1-2
V: TRBV5-4
DNA: TGTGCCAGCAGCTGGGGGGAACAGGGGGGGCGAGGCTACACCTTC
CDR3: CASSWGEQGGRGYTF

D: .
J: TRBJ2-4
V: TRBV29-1
DNA: TGCAGCGTGGGGGGGTCCGGGACAGGAAACATTCAGTACTTC
CDR3: CSVGGSGTGNIQYF

D: .
J: TRBJ2-3
V: TRBV5-1
DNA: TGCGCCAGCAGCTTGACAGGGTTCCATGCGGATACGCAGTATTTT
CDR3: CASSLTGFHADTQYF

D: TRBD1
J: TRBJ2-1
V: TRBV27
DNA: TGTGCCAGCAGCCGACTTAACAGGGGGTCCGACAATGAGCAGTTCTTC
CDR3: CASSRLNRGSDNEQFF

D: TRBD2
J: TRBJ2-1
V: TRBV5-1
DNA: TGCGCCAGCAGATCGGGGGGGGCCAGCCAGGACATCTACAATGAGCAGTTCTTC
CDR3: CASRSGGASQDIYNEQFF

D: TRBD1
J: TRBJ2-7
V: TRBV9
DNA: TGTGCCAGCGGTGGGGGGACAGGGGGCCACGAGCAGTACTTC
CDR3: CASGGGTGGHEQYF

D: .
J: TRBJ1-2
V: TRBV19
DNA: TGTGCCAGTAGTATAGTAGAGCGAGACTATGGCTACACCTTC
CDR3: CASSIVERDYGYTF

D: TRBD2
J: TRBJ2-7
V: TRBV29-1
DNA: TGCAGCGCCGCGCGCGGGAGTGCGAGGGAGCAGTACTTC
CDR3: CSAARGSAREQYF

D: .
J: TRBJ1-5
V: TRBV19
DNA: TGTGCCAGTAGTATAGGCCTTAGAGGTACCCGCAATCAGCCCCAGCATTTT
CDR3: CASSIGLRGTRNQPQHF

D: .
J: TRBJ2-7
V: TRBV20-1
DNA: TGCAGTGCTAGACCCTCTACTGAGCAGTACTTC
CDR3: CSARPSTEQYF

D: .
J: TRBJ1-5
V: TRBV6-1
DNA: TGTGCCAGCAGTGGAGGACTTTCGAGGTATCAGCCCCAGCATTTT
CDR3: CASSGGLSRYQPQHF

D: TRBD2
J: TRBJ2-4
V: TRBV9
DNA: TGTGCCAGCAGCTCCCCAGCGGGAGGAGTCAACATTCAGTACTTC
CDR3: CASSSPAGGVNIQYF

D: .
J: TRBJ2-1
V: TRBV6-4
DNA: TGTGCCAGCAGCCGGGACTCCACTGCATACAATGAGCAGTTCTTC
CDR3: CASSRDSTAYNEQFF

D: .
J: TRBJ2-7
V: TRBV7-6
DNA: TGTGCCAGCAGCTCCTCCCCGGGACAACTCTACGAGCAGTACTTC
CDR3: CASSSSPGQLYEQYF

D: .
J: TRBJ2-2
V: TRBV9
DNA: TGTGCCAGCAGCGCACAATACACCGGGGAGCTGTTTTTT
CDR3: CASSAQYTGELFF

D: .
J: TRBJ2-1
V: TRBV5-6
DNA: TGTGCCAGCAGCATTCAAGAGCATGAGCAGTTCTTC
CDR3: CASSIQEHEQFF

D: TRBD2
J: TRBJ2-7
V: TRBV6-6
DNA: TGTGCCAGCAGTAGCGGGACTTACGAGCAGTACTTC
CDR3: CASSSGTYEQYF

D: TRBD1
J: TRBJ1-3
V: TRBV9
DNA: TGTGCCAGCAGCCCAGGGGGGAGAGCCATATATTTT
CDR3: CASSPGGRAIYF

D: .
J: TRBJ2-7
V: TRBV6-6
DNA: TGTGCCAGCAGTTATAGAAGGGGGAGTGCCGAGCAGTACTTC
CDR3: CASSYRRGSAEQYF

D: TRBD2
J: TRBJ2-1
V: TRBV29-1
DNA: TGCAGCGTTGCGGGAGGACGGAGCGACGAGCAGTTCTTC
CDR3: CSVAGGRSDEQFF

D: TRBD1
J: TRBJ2-5
V: TRBV28
DNA: TGTGCTCTGGACAGGGGGGATCGAGTTCCCCAAGAGACCCAGTACTTC
CDR3: CALDRGDRVPQETQYF

D: TRBD1
J: TRBJ2-6
V: TRBV25-1
DNA: TGTGCCAGCCTCGGGACAGGGGGCTCAGGCGGGGCCAACGTCCTGACTTTC
CDR3: CASLGTGGSGGANVLTF

D: TRBD2
J: TRBJ2-3
V: TRBV29-1
DNA: TGCAGCGTTGAAGGAACGGCTAGCGGGAGCACAGATACGCAGTATTTT
CDR3: CSVEGTASGSTDTQYF

D: .
J: TRBJ1-2
V: TRBV29-1
DNA: TGCAGCGTTGAAGTTGGGGGGGCCCGGTTCTATGGCTACACCTTC
CDR3: CSVEVGGARFYGYTF

D: .
J: TRBJ1-5
V: TRBV6-6
DNA: TGTGCCAGCACGGGGGGGTCGGGGCAGCCCCAGCATTTT
CDR3: CASTGGSGQPQHF

D: TRBD1
J: TRBJ1-5
V: TRBV18
DNA: TGTGCCAGCTCACCAACCGCAGGGGGGCTGGGCAATCAGCCCCAGCATTTT
CDR3: CASSPTAGGLGNQPQHF

D: TRBD1
J: TRBJ1-2
V: TRBV19
DNA: TGTGCCAGTAGTACTCCGGGACAGGGTTTTGGCTACACCTTC
CDR3: CASSTPGQGFGYTF

D: .
J: TRBJ1-1
V: TRBV5-6
DNA: TGTGCCAGCAGCCCAGCTAGTCGGTTGAACACTGAAGCTTTCTTT
CDR3: CASSPASRLNTEAFF

D: TRBD1
J: TRBJ2-7
V: TRBV6-5
DNA: TGTGCCACCATGAATTCAGGGGGCTTCCCCTACGAGCAGTACTTC
CDR3: CATMNSGGFPYEQYF

D: .
J: TRBJ1-1
V: TRBV4-1
DNA: TGCGCCAGCAGGCGACTGGGGAACACTGAAGCTTTCTTT
CDR3: CASRRLGNTEAFF